These 9 T cell receptor beta chains originate from one sample sequenced in a study of cytomegalovirus exposure and HLA in healthy donors (TCRdb year 2017). The receptor library was made with the immunoSEQ multiplex PCR assay. For the multiplex PCR, a mixture combining 60 forward primers for TCR Vbeta segments and 13 reverse primers for TCR Jbeta segments was used. Held by TCRdb, this immuneACCESS table contains in-frame sequences only and omits some clones. Under half of the omission traces to an unresolved V gene where checked; the cause of the rest is unknown. The sample records about 150,000 clones, about 85% of which are singletons. About 2.4% of the sample rests with the top ten. Input material: PBMCs. All receptors derive from a woman between 18 and 29 years old in good health and CMV-seronegative.

The chain uses TRBV6-5 and TRBJ1-2; a possible D gene is TRBD1 (5 bases). Per germline, CDR1 MNHEY and CDR2 SVGAGI. The CDR3 has 14 residues. Trimming removed 4 bases from V and 1 base from J, with 10 bases in between. Here the CDR3 DNA reads TGTGCCAGCAGTTTAGACAGACGTAACTATGGCTACACCTTC. It translates to CASSLDRRNYGYTF.

This clone was counted once. The gene calls are TRBV28 and TRBJ1-1; D is unclear. The CDR3 totals 13 residues. Germline assignment: CDR1 MDHEN and CDR2 SYDVKM. Deletions cut 8 bases from V and 1 base from J, with 11 bases between. The CDR3 is CASSSAANTEAFF. The DNA of the CDR3 is TGTGCCAGCTCCAGCGCGGCGAACACTGAAGCTTTCTTT.

The chain joins TRBV30 to TRBJ1-6; D is unresolved. The CDR3 spans 12 residues. V lost 5 bases and J 6 bases, leaving 8 bases between the germline ends. The germline gives CDR1 GTSNPN, CDR2 SVGIG (reference sequence). The CDR3 DNA reads TGTGCCTGGCAACAGAGTAATTCACCCCTCCACTTT. The encoded protein is CAWQQSNSPLHF.

The gene calls are TRBV28 and TRBJ1-4, with D perhaps matching TRBD1 (6 bases). Per germline, CDR1 MDHEN and CDR2 SYDVKM. The length of the CDR3 is 14 residues. V lost 6 bases and J lost 3, with 11 bases in between. The CDR3, as DNA: TGTGCCAGCAGGGAGGGGGGGGCTAATGAAAAACTGTTTTTT. Its translation: CASREGGANEKLFF.

This rearrangement joins TRBV9 to TRBJ2-1, with TRBD2 identical over 10 bases. Trimming removed 3 bases from V and 4 bases from J; junction bases left unmatched: 7. The CDR3 runs 16 residues. CDR1 and CDR2 from the germline V gene are SGDLS and YYNGEE. The CDR3: CASSGLAGEGYNEQFF. The CDR3 DNA sequence: TGTGCCAGCAGCGGGCTAGCGGGGGAGGGTTACAATGAGCAGTTCTTC.

The J gene is TRBJ1-2, the V gene TRBV20-1; D perhaps matches TRBD1 (5 bases). From germline, CDR1 is DFQATT and CDR2 SNEGSKA (reference sequence). V was shortened by 3 bases and J by 6 bases, with 8 bases between the two germline ends. CDR3 length: 11 amino acids. CDR3 amino acids: CSARGRDGYTF. The CDR3 DNA reads TGCAGTGCTAGGGGCAGGGATGGCTACACCTTC.

The chain links TRBV27 to TRBJ1-6; unclear D gene. The CDR3 totals 14 residues. Germline CDR1 MNHEY, CDR2 SMNVEV (reference sequence). The V and J ends lost 6 bases and 7 bases respectively, with 13 bases between them. This chain's CDR3 is CASRLREANSPLHF. The DNA for the CDR3 is TGTGCCAGCAGACTAAGGGAGGCGAATTCACCCCTCCACTTT.

J is TRBJ1-6 and V is TRBV29-1; D is unresolved. The CDR3 is 13 residues long. Between the trimmed V and J ends, which lost 6 bases and 8 bases, there was a span of 14 bases. In germline, CDR1 is SQVTM, CDR2 ANQGSEA. In DNA, the CDR3 is TGCAGCGTCGCTTCTCGGAGGGATTCACCCCTCCACTTT. Protein: CSVASRRDSPLHF.

The chain has TRBV5-8 and TRBJ1-2, with 7 bases fitting TRBD1. The CDR3 totals 14 residues. J lost 8 bases, V lost 4 bases, and 11 bases had no gene match. CDR1 and CDR2 from the germline V gene are SGHTS and YDEGEE. For the CDR3, the DNA is TGTGCCAGCAGCCGGTCCGGGACAGCGACGGGCTACACCTTC. Protein: CASSRSGTATGYTF.